This T cell receptor (beta chain) was sequenced in a study of regulatory T cells in long-lasting Graves disease. The ends were cut back, 8 bases at V and 3 bases at J, with 13 bases in the middle. Germline CDR1 is MDHEN and CDR2 is SYDVKM. The CDR3 covers 13 residues. The time point denotes: newly diagnosed GD, antithyroid drugs for less than 3 months. PBMC RNA served as the TCR library source. iRepertoire HTBI primers and Arm-PCR of CDR3 regions built TCR beta libraries. Each CDR3 protein gets one entry after TCRdb re-called the multiplex PCR reads with MiXCR. The sample includes around 480,000 distinct CDR3 sequences, roughly 15% of them seen just once. This clonotype was seen at least ten times. These data also formed part of another study, on T cells in Graves' hyperthyroidism and ophthalmopathy.

The gene calls are TRBV28 and TRBJ1-2; D unresolved. The starting material was peripheral blood mononuclear cells (PBMCs), obtained at new diagnosis, from a patient treated with antithyroid drugs. The clonotype was recovered from a man in his forties with Graves disease. CDR3 coding DNA: TGTGCCAGCGCCCTTCATATGGACTATGGCTACACCTTC. It encodes CASALHMDYGYTF.